Listed below are T cell receptor beta chains from one sample, sequenced in a study of radiotherapy plus CTLA-4 blockade in lung cancer. Assay used: immunoSEQ multiplex PCR; TCRdb lists only in-frame clones, some missing. Of about 66,000 clones listed, roughly four fifths are singletons. The material sequenced was peripheral blood, taken from a patient treated with radiotherapy plus ipilimumab. The receptors originated from a human donor with non-small cell lung cancer who had a partial response to radiotherapy plus ipilimumab. The CDR3 runs from the conserved cysteine through the conserved F or W. A D gene is named only where the DNA matches it firmly.

D gene	V gene	J gene	CDR3 protein	CDR3 DNA
TRBD2	TRBV28	TRBJ2-5	CASRGGGQETQYF	TGTGCCAGCAGGGGCGGGGGGCAAGAGACCCAGTACTTC
NA	TRBV5-1	TRBJ1-3	CASSLAGGGKGNTIYF	TGCGCCAGCAGCTTGGCCGGGGGGGGCAAGGGAAACACCATATATTTT
TRBD2	TRBV9	TRBJ2-3	CASTLRAGSTDTQYF	TGTGCCAGCACCTTAAGAGCGGGAAGCACAGATACGCAGTATTTT
TRBD2	TRBV10-3	TRBJ2-6	CAISEERGGANVLTF	TGTGCCATCAGTGAGGAGCGGGGCGGGGCCAACGTCCTGACTTTC
TRBD1	TRBV4-2	TRBJ1-6	CASSPRTGEGGLQNSPLHF	TGTGCCAGCAGCCCTCGGACAGGGGAAGGCGGCTTGCAGAATTCACCCCTCCACTTT
NA	TRBV19	TRBJ2-5	CASSTGDGETQYF	TGTGCCAGTAGTACGGGGGACGGGGAGACCCAGTACTTC
NA	TRBV6-5	TRBJ1-5	CASSYNGRGGNQPQHF	TGTGCCAGCAGTTACAATGGCAGGGGAGGCAATCAGCCCCAGCATTTT
TRBD1	TRBV18	TRBJ2-2	CASSPRQGITGELFF	TGTGCCAGCTCACCTCGACAGGGGATTACCGGGGAGCTGTTTTTT
NA	TRBV5-1	TRBJ2-2	CASFQGSYTGELFF	TGCGCCAGCTTCCAGGGCAGCTACACCGGGGAGCTGTTTTTT
NA	TRBV19	TRBJ2-1	CASRGEGSPYNEQFF	TGTGCCAGTAGGGGCGAGGGTTCCCCCTACAATGAGCAGTTCTTC
NA	TRBV7-8	TRBJ1-1	CASSLVQGFEAFF	TGTGCCAGCAGCTTAGTCCAGGGATTCGAAGCTTTCTTT
NA	TRBV28	TRBJ1-5	CASSLPSGVGQPQHF	TGTGCCAGCAGTTTACCCTCAGGGGTAGGTCAGCCCCAGCATTTT
NA	TRBV28	TRBJ1-1	CASRSDRYTEAFF	TGTGCCAGCAGGTCCGACAGATACACTGAAGCTTTCTTT
NA	TRBV5-1	TRBJ1-2	CASSSTARVEPTNYGYTF	TGCGCCAGCAGCTCGACCGCTCGGGTCGAACCGACTAACTATGGCTACACCTTC